A selection of T cell receptor beta chains follows, all from one sample in a study of shared clonotypes between healthy human individuals. This table comes from immunoSEQ multiplex PCR, and its TCRdb copy is limited to in-frame clones, with some not included. The data contain some 2,100,000 clones, 95% of them singletons. The sample was naive CD4+ T cells sorted from blood. These receptors were taken from a man between 18 and 29 years old in good health. The CDR3 runs from the conserved cysteine through the conserved F or W. A D gene is named only where the DNA matches it firmly. The size entry is marked missing in some rows and otherwise reads once, few, many or a size class.

v_call	j_call	clone_size	d_call	cdr3_nt	cdr3_aa
TRBV5-1	TRBJ2-1	.	.	TGCGCCAGCAGCTTGGGGCTAGGTTACAATGAGCAGTTCTTC	CASSLGLGYNEQFF
TRBV28	TRBJ2-7	once	.	TGTGCCAGCAGTCTTCCTCAGGACCACGAGCAGTACTTC	CASSLPQDHEQYF
TRBV6-1	TRBJ1-2	.	.	TGTGCCAGCAGAGCGGGGCAGGGAAACTATGGCTACACCTTC	CASRAGQGNYGYTF
TRBV9	TRBJ1-1	.	.	TGTGCCAGTAAAACAGGCTCGGGGACTGAAGCTTTCTTT	CASKTGSGTEAFF
TRBV27	TRBJ1-3	.	TRBD1	TGTGCCAGCAGTCCCTCCTGGGACAGGGCCGGAAACACCATATATTTT	CASSPSWDRAGNTIYF
TRBV4-3	TRBJ2-2	.	TRBD2	TGCGCCAGCAGCCAAGCCGGGACTAGGTCCACCGGGGAGCTGTTTTTT	CASSQAGTRSTGELFF
TRBV10-3	TRBJ2-7	.	.	TGTGCCATCAGTGTACTAGCCTACTCCTACGAGCAGTACTTC	CAISVLAYSYEQYF
TRBV19	TRBJ1-1	.	.	TGTGCCAGTACCCCGCGACCAGGGCAAGGAACTGAAGCTTTCTTT	CASTPRPGQGTEAFF
TRBV6-6	TRBJ2-2	once	.	TGTGCCAGCAGTTACTCAATCGGGTCGGGTACCGGGGAGCTGTTTTTT	CASSYSIGSGTGELFF
TRBV9	TRBJ2-3	few	TRBD1	TGTGCCAGCAGCGTCCGACAGGGGGCGTCAGATACGCAGTATTTT	CASSVRQGASDTQYF
TRBV5-4	TRBJ2-7	.	TRBD1	TGTGCCAGCAGTTTCGGACAGGAGAGCTCCTACGAGCAGTACTTC	CASSFGQESSYEQYF
TRBV6-1	TRBJ1-4	.	.	TGTGCCAGCAGTGAGTACCAGGGGCAGACTAATGAAAAACTGTTTTTT	CASSEYQGQTNEKLFF
TRBV6-5	TRBJ2-5	.	.	TGTGCCAGCAGTTACGGAGGGGGGATCCAAGAAGAGACCCAGTACTTC	CASSYGGGIQEETQYF
TRBV5-1	TRBJ2-5	.	.	TGCGCCAGCAGCTTGGTCCAGATAGAGACCCAGTACTTC	CASSLVQIETQYF
TRBV19	TRBJ1-2	.	.	TGTGCCAGTAGTCCTCAGGTATACTATGGCTACACCTTC	CASSPQVYYGYTF
TRBV30	TRBJ2-1	.	TRBD2	TGTGCCTGGAGCGCTAGCGGGGGGGTAACTGAGCAGTTCTTC	CAWSASGGVTEQFF
TRBV10-3	TRBJ2-3	.	TRBD1	TGTGCCATCAGCTCCCGGGACAGGGGGCGGGGAACAGATACGCAGTATTTT	CAISSRDRGRGTDTQYF
TRBV2	TRBJ2-5	.	TRBD2	TGTGCCAGCAATACTCTAAGCGGGGCTGGGGAGACCCAGTACTTC	CASNTLSGAGETQYF
TRBV5-6	TRBJ1-1	.	.	TGTGCCAGCAGCTTTGGGGGGCCCCTAGAAGCTTTCTTT	CASSFGGPLEAFF
TRBV5-6	TRBJ1-6	.	.	TGTGCCAGCGGGGGGAGGGCCGAGTCTTCACCCCTCCACTTT	CASGGRAESSPLHF
TRBV27	TRBJ2-1	.	.	TGTGCCAGCGGTGACCTCGTGGCAGGGGAAAGCAATGAGCAGTTCTTC	CASGDLVAGESNEQFF
TRBV19	TRBJ2-5	few	.	TGTGCCAGTAGGCGTTTGGGGTTAGGAGAGACCCAGTACTTC	CASRRLGLGETQYF
TRBV9	TRBJ1-1	.	.	TGTGCCAGCAGCGTAGCACAGGACGCTGAAGCTTTCTTT	CASSVAQDAEAFF
TRBV10-2	TRBJ2-3	.	TRBD2	TGCGCCAGCAGTGGGCCTAGCGGGGGTCTAGATACGCAGTATTTT	CASSGPSGGLDTQYF
TRBV6-5	TRBJ2-2	.	.	TGTGCCAGCAGTTACAGGTCCGGGGAGCTGTTTTTT	CASSYRSGELFF
TRBV21-1	TRBJ2-7	.	.	TGTGCCAGCAGCATTCAGCAGGGCCTGGAAGAGCAGTACTTC	CASSIQQGLEEQYF
TRBV13	TRBJ1-4	.	.	TGTGCCAGCAGCTTAGGCCGCGGTCAGGGCCCTGAAAAACTGTTTTTT	CASSLGRGQGPEKLFF
TRBV4-1	TRBJ2-1	.	.	TGCGCCAGCAGCCAAGATAGCCCACATGGTGGGAGCTCCTACAATGAGCAGTTCTTC	CASSQDSPHGGSSYNEQFF
TRBV27	TRBJ1-3	.	TRBD1	TGTGCCAGCAGTTCGAGATACGGGACAGGGCTTAACCCTAGCTCTGGAAACACCATATATTTT	CASSSRYGTGLNPSSGNTIYF